The 29 T cell receptor beta chains reported below all come from one sample, sequenced in a study of blood T cells in healthy people across ages. Sample-barcoded 5' priming and a J-beta primer mix drove a second PCR of roughly 7 to 11 cycles. TCRdb fed the 5' RACE reads into MiXCR, producing one record per CDR3 protein. The sample yields about 1,600,000 distinct CDR3 sequences, roughly 40% seen once. Material: blood. Receptors originate from a woman between 18 and 30 years old in good health.

This clonotype was observed a few times. This chain links TRBV5-4 with TRBJ1-2, with a tentative D call TRBD1 (5 bases). V shed 4 bases and J shed 2 bases, with 18 bases lying between them. CDR1 is SGHNT and CDR2 is YYREEE in the germline V gene (reference sequence). The CDR3 sequence is 16 residues long. CDR3 region: CASSTLKTVTNYGYTF. The CDR3 DNA sequence: TGTGCCAGCAGCACACTAAAGACAGTCACCAACTATGGCTACACCTTC.

A few counts support this clonotype. The gene calls are TRBV27 and TRBJ2-7, with D perhaps matching TRBD2 (6 bases). The CDR3 is 13 residues long. Trimming shortened V by 7 bases and J by 4 bases, and 14 bases separated the two germline ends. CDR1 is MNHEY, CDR2 SMNVEV, per germline (reference sequence). As DNA, the CDR3 is TGTGCCAGCATCGGGCCCGGAGGGTACGAGCAGTACTTC. Amino acid sequence: CASIGPGGYEQYF.

This clonotype was recorded a few times. The chain couples TRBV9 to TRBJ2-5; D not resolved. This CDR3 is 14 amino acids long. Germline V gene data show CDR1 as SGDLS and CDR2 as YYNGEE. The ends were cut back, 4 bases at V and 4 bases at J, with 14 bases in the middle. The CDR3 DNA reads as TGTGCCAGCAGCCATCACGGCGGTGGAGAGACCCAGTACTTC. Amino acids: CASSHHGGGETQYF.

This clonotype was detected only a few times. This chain links TRBV5-1 with TRBJ2-5; perhaps TRBD2 as D (6 bases). This CDR3 is built from 15 residues. V lost 2 bases, J lost 2 bases, and 13 bases lay in between. CDR1 is SGHRS and CDR2 is YFSETQ in the germline V gene. CDR3 protein: CASSFRERTQETQYF. CDR3 in DNA: TGCGCCAGCAGCTTCCGGGAGCGAACTCAAGAGACCCAGTACTTC.

This clonotype was observed a few times. The chain combines TRBV21-1 with TRBJ2-7; the listed D gene, TRBD2, was not tested against the DNA. TRBV21-1 is deemed a pseudogene. This CDR3 comprises 15 residues. The CDR3 region is CASSKGGSGSYEQYF. The CDR3 DNA reads as TGTGCCAGCAGCAAAGGAGGGTCGGGCTCCTACGAGCAGTACTTC.

The chain has TRBV4-2 and TRBJ2-1, with D uncertain. The germline CDR1 and CDR2 sequences are LGHNA and YNFKEQ. V was cut by 2 bases and J by 8 bases, with 10 bases left in between. The CDR3 runs 13 residues. The CDR3 loop is CASSQYRLDEQFF. Written as DNA, the CDR3 is TGTGCCAGCAGCCAATACCGCCTCGATGAGCAGTTCTTC.

This sequence joins TRBV11-1 and TRBJ2-1; D tentatively reads TRBD1 or TRBD2 (6 bases each). The assigned J gene may be wrong: the sequence end matches TRBJ2-7 better. The CDR3 runs to 17 residues. Per the germline V gene, CDR1 is SGHAT and CDR2 is FQDESV (reference sequence). The CDR3 loop is CASSLGGALSSYNEQYF. CDR3 DNA: TGTGCCAGCAGCTTAGGGGGGGCCCTCAGCTCCTACAATGAGCAGTACTTC.

To note about this clonotype: It may be a read error: a sequence one base away is much more abundant. This sequence joins TRBV29-1 and TRBJ2-1, with a weak D call TRBD2 (5 bases). Per germline, CDR1 SQVTM and CDR2 ANQGSEA. The CDR3 has 12 amino acids. This CDR3 reads CRVDTSRYEQFF. CDR3 coding DNA: TGCCGCGTTGATACTAGTAGGTATGAGCAGTTCTTC.

The CDR3 nucleotides read TGCGCCAGCAGCGATCAGAATAATTCACCCCTCCACTTT. Protein sequence: CASSDQNNSPLHF. The rearrangement uses TRBV5-1 and TRBJ1-6; D is undetermined. V lost 4 bases and J 5 bases, leaving 7 bases between the germline ends. Germline CDR1 is SGHRS and CDR2 is YFSETQ. CDR3 length equals 13 residues.

There are a few counts of this clonotype. The junction differs from germline at one of its ends, possibly a read error. The rearrangement uses TRBV15 and TRBJ1-6; D perhaps matches TRBD1 (6 bases). Germline V gives CDR1 LNHNV, CDR2 YYDKDF (reference sequence). The CDR3 sequence is 16 residues long. CDR3 protein: CATSRGRQASNSPHHF. For the CDR3, the DNA is TGTGCCACCAGCAGAGGTAGACAGGCCAGCAATTCACCCCACCACTTT.

The chain has TRBV4-1 and TRBJ2-1, with 10 bases matching TRBD2. V trimming: 1 base; J trimming: 8 bases; junction bases outside the gene matches: 14. The CDR3 is 18 amino acids. The V gene's germline CDR1 is MGHRA and CDR2 YSYEKL. The CDR3: CASSQAWTSGTAVHEQFF. Written as DNA, the CDR3 is TGCGCCAGCAGCCAAGCGTGGACTAGCGGAACGGCGGTCCATGAGCAGTTCTTC.

This clonotype was detected a few times. The V gene is TRBV7-2, the J gene TRBJ2-3, with 10 positions matching TRBD2. The V segment lost 10 bases and the J segment 0 bases; nucleotides outside the gene matches: 13. The CDR3 consists of 17 residues. CDR1 is SGHTA, CDR2 FQGNSA, per germline. CDR3 protein: CATHSASGSSSTDTQYF. The CDR3 DNA follows: TGTGCCACCCACAGCGCTAGCGGGAGTTCGAGCACAGATACGCAGTATTTT.

This clonotype was picked up one time. V gene TRBV7-2 combines with J gene TRBJ1-1, with unresolved D. CDR3 length equals 15 residues. CDR1 is SGHTA, CDR2 FQGNSA, per germline. Trimming stripped 5 bases from V and 0 bases from J, with 13 bases between. In DNA form, the CDR3 reads TGTGCCAGCAGCCTCCACGGCAGAATGAACACTGAAGCTTTCTTT. Translated, it gives CASSLHGRMNTEAFF.

This clonotype showed up just a few times. The chain carries TRBV5-1 and TRBJ2-4; D ambiguous. Trimming took off 4 bases at V and 3 bases at J, with 14 bases between the two ends. This CDR3 has 15 residues. Germline values: CDR1 SGHRS, CDR2 YFSETQ. The CDR3 sequence: CASSPSRGGKNIQYF. In DNA form, the CDR3 reads TGCGCCAGCAGCCCCTCCCGAGGCGGCAAAAACATTCAGTACTTC. Combining the CDR3 with reference TRBV5-1 and TRBJ2-4 gives the whole variable domain KAGVTQTPRYLIKTRGQQVTLSCSPISGHRSVSWYQQTPGQGLQFLFEYFSETQRNKGNFPGRFSGRQFSNSRSEMNVSTLELGDSALYLCASSPSRGGKNIQYFGAGTRLSVL.

This clonotype showed up just a few times. This chain links TRBV24-1 with TRBJ2-1; 8 positions agree with TRBD1. Germline CDR1 is KGHDR and CDR2 is SFDVKD. Trimming cost V 4 bases and J 8 bases; bases outside gene matches: 9. CDR3 length equals 15 residues. The CDR3 DNA reads TGTGCCACCAGTGAGAGGACAGGGAGAAAGGATGAGCAGTTCTTC. Translating it yields CATSERTGRKDEQFF.

This clonotype showed up just once. The germline gene is not matched at one end of the junction; a read error may be the cause. The gene calls are TRBV20-1 and TRBJ2-5, with 8 bases identical to TRBD1. Per the germline V gene, CDR1 is DFQATT and CDR2 is SNEGSKA (reference sequence). The length of the CDR3 is 13 residues. The DNA for the CDR3 is TGCGGTGCTCAGGACAGGGCTCAAGAGACCCAGTACTTC. Protein: CGAQDRAQETQYF.

V usage is TRBV10-3 and J usage is TRBJ2-1; the match to TRBD2 covers 9 bases. Germline lookup yields CDR1 ENHRY and CDR2 SYGVKD. The CDR3 is made up of 15 amino acids. The V gene end was trimmed by 6 bases and the J gene end by 2 bases; junction bases not matched to a gene: 5. This chain's CDR3 is CAISHGTSPYNEQFF. The CDR3 nucleotides read TGTGCCATCAGCCACGGGACTAGCCCCTACAATGAGCAGTTCTTC.

This chain uses TRBV15 with TRBJ1-2; 10 bases agree with TRBD1. Trimming cost V 8 bases and J 4 bases; bases outside gene matches: 4. CDR3 length: 13 residues. The germline CDR1 and CDR2 sequences are LNHNV and YYDKDF (reference sequence). DNA of the CDR3: TGTGCCACCGGGGACAGGGGAGTCTATGGCTACACCTTC. Translated, it gives CATGDRGVYGYTF.

The chain recombines TRBV10-3 with TRBJ1-2; possible D gene TRBD1, 6 bases. CDR3 size: 13 residues. Per the germline V gene, CDR1 is ENHRY and CDR2 is SYGVKD. V shed 6 bases and J shed 8 bases, with 16 bases lying between them. The CDR3 DNA reads TGTGCCATCAGACAGGGTTGGGCAGGCGGCTACACCTTC. Protein sequence: CAIRQGWAGGYTF.

This clonotype turned up a few times. This chain uses TRBV12-3 or TRBV12-4 with TRBJ1-2; D is unclear. Deletions cut 2 bases from V and 6 bases from J, with 16 bases between. The CDR3 is 15 residues long. CDR3 DNA: TGTGCCAGCAGTTTATTCCGGAGCCCTGCCGATGGCTACACCTTC. Its protein product is CASSLFRSPADGYTF.

This clonotype was seen a handful of times. DNA for the CDR3: TGTGCCATCAGTGAGTCTTGGGGGGTTACTGAAGCTTTCTTT. Encoded protein: CAISESWGVTEAFF. V is TRBV10-3 and J is TRBJ1-1, with TRBD1 as a possible D gene (5 bases). Deletions cut 0 bases from V and 5 bases from J, with 10 bases between. The CDR3 loop spans 14 amino acids. Germline V gives CDR1 ENHRY, CDR2 SYGVKD.

This chain connects TRBV20-1 to TRBJ1-5, with a weak D call TRBD1 (5 bases). V gave up 1 base and J gave up 3 bases, with 10 bases separating them. CDR1 DFQATT and CDR2 SNEGSKA come from the germline V gene (reference sequence). This CDR3 comprises 14 residues. The CDR3 coding sequence is TGCAGTGCTAGAGTCGGGGCCCCCAATCAGCCCCAGCATTTT. Its translation: CSARVGAPNQPQHF.

The V and J genes are TRBV20-1 and TRBJ2-3; D possibly corresponds to TRBD2 (6 bases). Germline CDR1 reads DFQATT; CDR2 reads SNEGSKA (reference sequence). This CDR3 is built from 15 residues. V dropped 0 bases and J dropped 5 bases, with 15 bases sitting between them. The CDR3 coding sequence is TGCAGTGCTAGAGATCTAACGGGAGTCAAAGATACGCAGTATTTT. Amino acids: CSARDLTGVKDTQYF.

This clonotype was observed a few times. This chain links TRBV9 with TRBJ2-4; the D gene is possibly TRBD1 (6 bases). This CDR3 spans 16 amino acids. CDR1 and CDR2 (germline): SGDLS, YYNGEE. V lost 0 bases, J lost 0 bases, and 10 bases lay in between. DNA of the CDR3: TGTGCCAGCAGCGTAGGGAGCAGGGGAGCCAAAAACATTCAGTACTTC. The encoded protein is CASSVGSRGAKNIQYF.

The rearrangement joins TRBV27 to TRBJ2-7, with TRBD2 matching over 9 bases. Germline V gene sequence: CDR1 MNHEY, CDR2 SMNVEV (reference sequence). The CDR3 has 15 amino acids. With 5 bases clipped from V and 1 base from J, the junction kept 6 bases outside the gene matches. Here the CDR3 reads CASSQPAGGSYEQYF. The CDR3, as DNA: TGTGCCAGCAGTCAACCAGCGGGGGGATCCTACGAGCAGTACTTC.

In its sample, this clonotype was seen many times. The rearrangement uses TRBV4-1 and TRBJ2-1; no definite D call. Trimming pared 0 bases from V and 0 bases from J, leaving 12 bases between. Germline V gives CDR1 MGHRA, CDR2 YSYEKL. This CDR3 is 17 amino acids long. In DNA form, the CDR3 reads TGCGCCAGCAGCCAAGATTGGCAGCCAAGCTCCTACAATGAGCAGTTCTTC. Translating it yields CASSQDWQPSSYNEQFF.

The chain is built from TRBV4-1 and TRBJ1-4; D remains ambiguous. There are 14 residues in the CDR3. The V gene lost 2 bases and the J gene lost 8 bases, with 12 bases spanning the gap. CDR1 is MGHRA and CDR2 is YSYEKL in the germline V gene. In DNA form, the CDR3 reads TGCGCCAGCAGCCAACTCGGACTGGGGGAAAAACTGTTTTTT. Residues: CASSQLGLGEKLFF.

This clonotype has a count of ten or more. V and J are TRBV29-1 and TRBJ2-1, with 7 bases fitting TRBD1. The germline V gene encodes CDR1 SQVTM and CDR2 ANQGSEA. V lost 7 bases and J lost 10; bases outside the gene matches: 28. CDR3 length equals 18 residues. The CDR3 DNA reads as TGCAGCGCCTTAAGTTGGTCACAGGGGAGTTTAGGGACAAGGGAGCAGTTCTTC. It specifies CSALSWSQGSLGTREQFF.

This chain joins TRBV29-1 and TRBJ2-4; 13 bases are a match to TRBD2. The J call is uncertain, as TRBJ2-7 better fits the DNA end. Germline assignment: CDR1 SQVTM and CDR2 ANQGSEA. CDR3 size: 15 residues. CDR3 sequence: CSVMQGLAGDHEQYF. CDR3 in DNA: TGCAGCGTTATGCAAGGACTAGCGGGAGATCACGAGCAGTACTTC.